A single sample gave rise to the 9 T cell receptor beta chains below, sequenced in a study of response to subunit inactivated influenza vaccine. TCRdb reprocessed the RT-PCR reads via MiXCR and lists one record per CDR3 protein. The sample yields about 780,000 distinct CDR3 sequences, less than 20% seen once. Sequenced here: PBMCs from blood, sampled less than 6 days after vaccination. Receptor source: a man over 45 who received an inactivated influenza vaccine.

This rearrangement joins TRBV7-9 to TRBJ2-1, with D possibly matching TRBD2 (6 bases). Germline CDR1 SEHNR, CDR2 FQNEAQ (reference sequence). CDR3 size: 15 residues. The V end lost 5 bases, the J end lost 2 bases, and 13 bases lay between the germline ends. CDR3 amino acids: CASSPRLVTYNEQFF. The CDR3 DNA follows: TGTGCCAGCAGCCCCCGACTAGTAACCTACAATGAGCAGTTCTTC.

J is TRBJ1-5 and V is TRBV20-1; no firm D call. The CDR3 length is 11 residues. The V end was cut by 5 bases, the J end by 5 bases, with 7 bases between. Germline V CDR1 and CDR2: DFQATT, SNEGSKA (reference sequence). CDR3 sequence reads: CSALPHQPQHF. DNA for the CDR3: TGCAGTGCTCTTCCTCATCAGCCCCAGCATTTT.

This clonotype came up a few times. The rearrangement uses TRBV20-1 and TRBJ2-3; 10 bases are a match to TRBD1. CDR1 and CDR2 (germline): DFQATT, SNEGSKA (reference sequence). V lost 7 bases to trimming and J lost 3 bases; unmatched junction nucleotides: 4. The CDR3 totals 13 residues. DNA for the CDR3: TGCAGTGTCCGGACAGGGGGGACAGATACGCAGTATTTT. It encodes CSVRTGGTDTQYF.

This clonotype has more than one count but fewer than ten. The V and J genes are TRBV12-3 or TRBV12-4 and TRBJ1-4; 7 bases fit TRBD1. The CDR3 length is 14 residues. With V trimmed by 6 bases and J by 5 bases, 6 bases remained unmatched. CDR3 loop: CASRRDSANEKLFF. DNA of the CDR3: TGTGCCAGCAGACGGGACAGCGCAAATGAAAAACTGTTTTTT.

The CDR3 loop reads CASSQGGVYYEQYF. CDR3 sequence (DNA): TGCGCCAGCAGCCAAGGCGGGGTGTACTACGAGCAGTACTTC. The chain is built from TRBV4-3 and TRBJ2-7, with TRBD2 as a possible D gene (6 bases). There are 14 residues in the CDR3. CDR1 is LGHNA, CDR2 YSLEER, per germline. V was trimmed by 1 base and J by 3 bases, leaving 10 bases between them.

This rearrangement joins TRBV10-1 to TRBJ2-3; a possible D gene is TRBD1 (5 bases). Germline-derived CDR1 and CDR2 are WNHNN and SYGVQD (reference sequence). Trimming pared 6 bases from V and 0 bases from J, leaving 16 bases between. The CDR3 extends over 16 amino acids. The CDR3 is CASRVTRTTSTDTQYF. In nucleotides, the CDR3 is TGCGCCAGCAGAGTTACAAGGACAACAAGCACAGATACGCAGTATTTT.

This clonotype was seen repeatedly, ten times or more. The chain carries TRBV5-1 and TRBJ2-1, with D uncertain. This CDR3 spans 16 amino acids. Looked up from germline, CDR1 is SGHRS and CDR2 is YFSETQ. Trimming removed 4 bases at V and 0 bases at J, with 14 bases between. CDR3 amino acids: CASSPRSLSSYNEQFF. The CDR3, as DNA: TGCGCCAGCAGCCCCCGTTCTCTGAGCTCCTACAATGAGCAGTTCTTC.

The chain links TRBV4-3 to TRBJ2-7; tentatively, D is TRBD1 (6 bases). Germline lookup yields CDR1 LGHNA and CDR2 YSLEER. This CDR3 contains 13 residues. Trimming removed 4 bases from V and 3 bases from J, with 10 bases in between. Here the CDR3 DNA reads TGCGCCAGCAGCCGGGACACTGTCTACGAGCAGTACTTC. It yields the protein CASSRDTVYEQYF.

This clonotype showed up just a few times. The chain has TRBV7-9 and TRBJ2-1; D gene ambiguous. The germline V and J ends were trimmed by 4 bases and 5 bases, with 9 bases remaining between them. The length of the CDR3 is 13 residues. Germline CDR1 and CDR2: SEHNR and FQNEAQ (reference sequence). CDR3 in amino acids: CASSSPHNNEQFF. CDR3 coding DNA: TGTGCCAGCAGCTCCCCGCACAACAATGAGCAGTTCTTC.